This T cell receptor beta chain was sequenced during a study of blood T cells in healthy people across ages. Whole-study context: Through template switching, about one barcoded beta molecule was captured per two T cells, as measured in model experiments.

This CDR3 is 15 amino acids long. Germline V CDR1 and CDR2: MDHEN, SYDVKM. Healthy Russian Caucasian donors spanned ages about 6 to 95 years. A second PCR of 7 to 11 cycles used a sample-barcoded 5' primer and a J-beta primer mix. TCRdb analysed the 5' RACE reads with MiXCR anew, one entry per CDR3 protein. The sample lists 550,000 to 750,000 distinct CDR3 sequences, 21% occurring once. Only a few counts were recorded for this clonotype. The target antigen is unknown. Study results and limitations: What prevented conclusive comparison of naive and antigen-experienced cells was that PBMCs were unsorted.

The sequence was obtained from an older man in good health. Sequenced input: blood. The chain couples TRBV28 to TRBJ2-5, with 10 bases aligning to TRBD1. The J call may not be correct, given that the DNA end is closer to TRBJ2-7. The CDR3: CASSPGQGIGYEQYF. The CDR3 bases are TGTGCCAGCAGCCCGGGACAGGGGATAGGCTACGAGCAGTACTTC.